The rows below give T cell receptor beta chains drawn from one sample of a study of cytomegalovirus exposure and HLA in healthy donors. The method was immunoSEQ multiplex PCR; TCRdb's version includes in-frame clones alone and lacks a portion of them. Listed are just over 200,000 clones; 1.1% falls within the top ten. The sample comprised PBMCs. These receptors all stem from a girl aged 2 to 9 in good health and CMV-seropositive. CDR3s include the opening cysteine and the closing phenylalanine or tryptophan. A D gene is named only where the DNA matches it firmly.

TRBV4-2	TRBJ2-7	TRBD2	TGTGCCAGTAGGACTAGAAAAGAGGCCTACGAGCAGTACTTC	CASRTRKEAYEQYF
TRBV5-1	TRBJ2-1	TRBD1	TGCGCCAGCAGATCCGACAGGGGCGACTACAATGAGCAGTTCTTC	CASRSDRGDYNEQFF
TRBV19	TRBJ1-1	-	TGTGCCAGTAGTATGGGGCAGGGGTTGAAAGAAGCTTTCTTT	CASSMGQGLKEAFF
TRBV27	TRBJ2-7	-	TGTGCCAGCAGTGGGGCAGGGGGGCGGTCCTACGAGCAGTACTTC	CASSGAGGRSYEQYF
TRBV19	TRBJ2-1	TRBD2	TGTGCCAGTAGTATGACTAGCGGGCTGGGGGATGAGCAGTTCTTC	CASSMTSGLGDEQFF
TRBV6-6	TRBJ2-2	-	TGTGCCAGCCTCAACGCGGGGCAAGACACCGGGGAGCTGTTTTTT	CASLNAGQDTGELFF
TRBV5-4	TRBJ2-3	-	TGTGCCAGCATAGACTCGGTTTCTGATACGCAGTATTTT	CASIDSVSDTQYF
TRBV7-8	TRBJ2-2	TRBD1	TGTGCCAGCAGCTTAACAGGGGACGGGGCCGGGGAGCTGTTTTTT	CASSLTGDGAGELFF
TRBV10-3	TRBJ2-7	TRBD1	TGTGCCATCAGTGAGACCCCCGGGACAGGGGACGAGCAGTACTTC	CAISETPGTGDEQYF
TRBV6-1	TRBJ2-7	TRBD1	TGTGCCAGCCAGCCTAGACAGGGGTCCTACGAGCAGTACTTC	CASQPRQGSYEQYF
TRBV10-3	TRBJ1-3	TRBD1	TGTGCCATCAGTGAGTCTGAAGGACAGGGGTTGGACACCATATATTTT	CAISESEGQGLDTIYF
TRBV28	TRBJ2-3	TRBD1	TGTGCCAGCAGTTTATCCCGACAGGGGGTAATTTCCACAGATACGCAGTATTTT	CASSLSRQGVISTDTQYF
TRBV9	TRBJ2-7	-	TGTGCCAGCAGCGTAGACGGACTTCTGGGCGAGCAGTACTTC	CASSVDGLLGEQYF
TRBV19	TRBJ2-7	TRBD1	TGTGCCAGTAGTCCACGGGACAGGGGGCCCGAGCAGTACTTC	CASSPRDRGPEQYF
TRBV14	TRBJ2-1	TRBD2	TGTGCCAGCAGCCAAGCGTTGTGGGGGAGAGGACTAGCGGGTAACAATGAGCAGTTCTTC	CASSQALWGRGLAGNNEQFF
TRBV6-6	TRBJ2-2	TRBD2	TGTGCCAGCAGAAGACTAGCGGGAGTCCCTACCGGGGAGCTGTTTTTT	CASRRLAGVPTGELFF
TRBV5-8	TRBJ2-7	-	TGTGCCAGCAGCTTGTTCACCGGGGAAGGCTACTACTACGAGCAGTACTTC	CASSLFTGEGYYYEQYF
TRBV2	TRBJ2-2	-	TGTGCCAGCACAGCGGGCCCCGGGGAGCTGTTTTTT	CASTAGPGELFF
TRBV15	TRBJ1-2	-	TGTGCCACCAGCCCTCGGGACACGGCGAGCTATGGCTACACCTTC	CATSPRDTASYGYTF
TRBV2	TRBJ2-7	-	TGTGCCAGCAGTGAACAGGGGACCTCCTACGAGCAGTACTTC	CASSEQGTSYEQYF
TRBV27	TRBJ2-1	TRBD1	TGTGCCAGCAGTTTAAGGCCCAACCGACAGGGACCCTACAATGAGCAGTTCTTC	CASSLRPNRQGPYNEQFF
TRBV27	TRBJ2-5	-	TGTGCCAGCAGTTTCCTGACAGGGAGGGAGACCCAGTACTTC	CASSFLTGRETQYF
TRBV2	TRBJ2-1	TRBD2	TGTGCCAGCAGTGTCAGCGGGAGCACTGAGCAGTTCTTC	CASSVSGSTEQFF
TRBV28	TRBJ2-1	-	TGTGCCAGCACCACTACTCCTTACAATGAGCAGTTCTTC	CASTTTPYNEQFF
TRBV25-1	TRBJ1-2	-	TGTGCCAGCAGTGAATACAGGGGCGGGTATGGCTACACCTTC	CASSEYRGGYGYTF
TRBV7-9	TRBJ2-7	-	TGTGCCAGCAGCTTCGCCTACGAGCAGTACTTC	CASSFAYEQYF
TRBV10-3	TRBJ1-1	-	TGTGCCATCAGTGAGTCGAAAGGGGTCTGGATGAACACTGAAGCTTTCTTT	CAISESKGVWMNTEAFF
TRBV18	TRBJ2-2	-	TGTGCCAGCTCACCACGTCGGACAGACACCGGGGAGCTGTTTTTT	CASSPRRTDTGELFF
TRBV2	TRBJ2-3	-	TGTGCCAGCAGAGCCACAGGTGGAGATACGCAGTATTTT	CASRATGGDTQYF
TRBV27	TRBJ1-5	TRBD1	TGTGCCAGCAGGGGGACAGGAAGCAATCAGCCCCAGCATTTT	CASRGTGSNQPQHF
TRBV15	TRBJ2-7	-	TGTGCCACCAGCAGAGCGGGACTGAACTACGAGCAGTACTTC	CATSRAGLNYEQYF
TRBV13	TRBJ2-3	TRBD2	TGTGCCAGCAGCACCACTAGCGGGAGGTCTTCGGGCACAGATACGCAGTATTTT	CASSTTSGRSSGTDTQYF
TRBV19	TRBJ2-5	-	TGTGCCAGTAGTATAGTGGGGCGAGAGACCCAGTACTTC	CASSIVGRETQYF
TRBV10-2	TRBJ2-3	TRBD2	TGCGCCAGCAGTGTGCGCGGGGAGGGAGATACGCAGTATTTT	CASSVRGEGDTQYF
TRBV7-3	TRBJ2-3	TRBD2	TGTGCCAGCAGCCCTAGCGGTTCAGATACGCAGTATTTT	CASSPSGSDTQYF
TRBV7-9	TRBJ2-3	-	TGTGCCAGCAGTAAACTGACAGGTAGCACAGATACGCAGTATTTT	CASSKLTGSTDTQYF
TRBV5-4	TRBJ2-1	-	TGTGCCAGCGGAGTAGGGGACAACTTCTACAATGAGCAGTTCTTC	CASGVGDNFYNEQFF
TRBV5-1	TRBJ2-2	-	TGCGCCAGCAGCTTCTCGGGACTTAACACCGGGGAGCTGTTTTTT	CASSFSGLNTGELFF
TRBV7-9	TRBJ2-3	TRBD2	TGTGCCAGCAGCCACCAAATCGGCGGGAGGTCAGATACGCAGTATTTT	CASSHQIGGRSDTQYF
TRBV7-3	TRBJ2-2	TRBD1	TGTGCCAGCAGCTTATTTAAGTCAGGGGGCCACACCGGGGAGCTGTTTTTT	CASSLFKSGGHTGELFF
TRBV5-6	TRBJ2-7	-	TGTGCCAGCAGCTTTGAGGCGTTCTACGAGCAGTACTTC	CASSFEAFYEQYF
TRBV28	TRBJ2-3	-	TGTGCCAGCAGTCTCGGGACACTCCTTAGCACAGATACGCAGTATTTT	CASSLGTLLSTDTQYF
TRBV5-4	TRBJ2-7	TRBD1	TGTGCCAGCAGCTTAAGGACAGGGGCCTACGTGCAGTACTTC	CASSLRTGAYVQYF
TRBV27	TRBJ2-4	TRBD2	TGTGCCAGCAGTTCACTAGGTGCGGGAGTGGGCATTCAGTACTTC	CASSSLGAGVGIQYF
TRBV5-1	TRBJ2-7	-	TGCGCCAGCAGCACCGACACAAACTCCTACGAGCAGTACTTC	CASSTDTNSYEQYF
TRBV10-1	TRBJ2-7	-	TGCGCCAGCAGGCCTAACCTGGAGGGCTACGAGCAGTACTTC	CASRPNLEGYEQYF
TRBV7-8	TRBJ2-5	-	TGTGCCAGCAGCTTATGGGGGCGCGGGGGGACCCAGTACTTC	CASSLWGRGGTQYF
TRBV4-2	TRBJ1-3	TRBD1	TGTGCCAGCAGCCAGGGATCCGGGACAGGGTTGTCTGGGGGAAACACCATATATTTT	CASSQGSGTGLSGGNTIYF